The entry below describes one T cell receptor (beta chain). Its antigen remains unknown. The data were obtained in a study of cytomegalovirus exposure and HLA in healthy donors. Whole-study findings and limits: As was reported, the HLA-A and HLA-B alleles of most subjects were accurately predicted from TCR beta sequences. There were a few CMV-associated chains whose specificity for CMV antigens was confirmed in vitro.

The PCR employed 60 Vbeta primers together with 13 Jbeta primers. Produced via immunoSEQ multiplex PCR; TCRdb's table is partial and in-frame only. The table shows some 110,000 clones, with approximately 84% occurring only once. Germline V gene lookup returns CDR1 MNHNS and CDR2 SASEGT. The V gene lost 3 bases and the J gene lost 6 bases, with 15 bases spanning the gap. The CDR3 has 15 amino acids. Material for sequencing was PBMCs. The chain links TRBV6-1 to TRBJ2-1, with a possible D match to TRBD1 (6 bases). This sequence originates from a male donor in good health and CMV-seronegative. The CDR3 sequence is CASSEQGNLLNEQFF. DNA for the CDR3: TGTGCCAGCAGTGAGCAGGGGAACCTTCTCAATGAGCAGTTCTTC.